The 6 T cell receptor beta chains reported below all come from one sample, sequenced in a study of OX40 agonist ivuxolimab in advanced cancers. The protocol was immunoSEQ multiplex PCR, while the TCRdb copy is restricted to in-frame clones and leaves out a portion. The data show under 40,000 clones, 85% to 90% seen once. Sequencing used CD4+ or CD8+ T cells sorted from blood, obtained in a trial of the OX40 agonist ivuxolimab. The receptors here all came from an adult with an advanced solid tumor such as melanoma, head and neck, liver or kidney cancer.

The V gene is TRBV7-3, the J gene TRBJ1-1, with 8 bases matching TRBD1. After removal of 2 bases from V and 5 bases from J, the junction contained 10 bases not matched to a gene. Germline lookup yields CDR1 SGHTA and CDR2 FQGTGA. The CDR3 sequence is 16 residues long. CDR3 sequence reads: CASSLPLRQGRTEAFF. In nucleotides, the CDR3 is TGTGCCAGCAGCTTACCCCTTAGACAGGGGAGGACTGAAGCTTTCTTT.

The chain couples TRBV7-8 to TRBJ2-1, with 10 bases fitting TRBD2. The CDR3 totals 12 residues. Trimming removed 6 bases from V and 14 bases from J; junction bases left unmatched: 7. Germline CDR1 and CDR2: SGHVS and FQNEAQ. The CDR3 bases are TGTGCCAGCAGGCCGGCCGGGACTAGCGAGTTCTTC. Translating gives CASRPAGTSEFF.

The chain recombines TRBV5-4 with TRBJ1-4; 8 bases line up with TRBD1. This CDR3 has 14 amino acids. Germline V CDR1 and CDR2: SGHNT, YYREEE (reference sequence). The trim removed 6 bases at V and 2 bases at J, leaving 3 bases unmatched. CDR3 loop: CASTHRGTNEKLFF. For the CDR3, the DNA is TGTGCCAGCACCCACAGGGGGACTAATGAAAAACTGTTTTTT.

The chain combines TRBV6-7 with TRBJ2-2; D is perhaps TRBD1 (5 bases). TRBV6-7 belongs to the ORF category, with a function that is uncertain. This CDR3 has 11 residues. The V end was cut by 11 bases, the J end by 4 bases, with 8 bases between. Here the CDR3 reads CAPRVTGELFF. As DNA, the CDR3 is TGTGCCCCCAGGGTCACCGGGGAGCTGTTTTTT.

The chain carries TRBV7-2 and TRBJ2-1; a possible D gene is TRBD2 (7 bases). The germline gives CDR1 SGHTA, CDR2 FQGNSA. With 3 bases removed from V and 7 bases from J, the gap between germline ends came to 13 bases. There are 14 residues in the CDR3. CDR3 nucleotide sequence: TGTGCCAGCAGCTTTAGGGGGAGGGCGAATGAGCAGTTCTTC. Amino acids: CASSFRGRANEQFF.

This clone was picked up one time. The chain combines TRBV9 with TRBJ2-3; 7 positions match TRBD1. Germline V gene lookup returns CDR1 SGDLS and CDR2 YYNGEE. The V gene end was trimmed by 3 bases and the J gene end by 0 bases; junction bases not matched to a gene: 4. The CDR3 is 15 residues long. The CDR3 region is CASSGSTGSTDTQYF. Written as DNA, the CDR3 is TGTGCCAGCAGCGGATCGACAGGGAGCACAGATACGCAGTATTTT.